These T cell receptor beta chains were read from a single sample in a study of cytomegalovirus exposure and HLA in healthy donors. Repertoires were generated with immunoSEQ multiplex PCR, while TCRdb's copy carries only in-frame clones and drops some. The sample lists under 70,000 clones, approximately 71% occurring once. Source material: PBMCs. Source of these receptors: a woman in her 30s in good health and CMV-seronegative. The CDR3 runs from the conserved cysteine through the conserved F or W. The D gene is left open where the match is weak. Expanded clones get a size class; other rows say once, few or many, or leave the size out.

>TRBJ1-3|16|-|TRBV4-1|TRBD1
CASSQERRQGGNTIYF
TGCGCCAGCAGCCAAGAAAGACGACAGGGAGGAAACACCATATATTTT
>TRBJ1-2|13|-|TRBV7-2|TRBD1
CASSWGQEYGYTF
TGTGCCAGCAGCTGGGGACAGGAATATGGCTACACCTTC
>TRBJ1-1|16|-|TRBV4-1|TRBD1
CASSHADRGVNTEAFF
TGCGCCAGCAGCCACGCCGACAGGGGGGTGAACACTGAAGCTTTCTTT
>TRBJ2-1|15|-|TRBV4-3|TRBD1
CASSSRTGLGDEQFF
TGCGCCAGCAGCTCGAGGACAGGGCTAGGCGATGAGCAGTTCTTC
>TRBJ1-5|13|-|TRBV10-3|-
CASREGTNQPQHF
TGTGCCAGCAGGGAGGGGACTAATCAGCCCCAGCATTTT
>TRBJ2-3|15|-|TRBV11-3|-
CASSQRDTNTDTQYF
TGTGCCAGCAGCCAACGGGACACAAACACAGATACGCAGTATTTT
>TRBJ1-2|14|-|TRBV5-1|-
CASSVGEANYGYTF
TGCGCCAGCAGCGTGGGAGAGGCCAACTATGGCTACACCTTC
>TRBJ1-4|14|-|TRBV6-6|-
CASRETGTGEKLFF
TGTGCCAGCAGGGAGACCGGGACTGGAGAAAAACTGTTTTTT
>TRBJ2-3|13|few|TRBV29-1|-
CSVEETGADTQYF
TGCAGCGTTGAAGAGACAGGAGCAGATACGCAGTATTTT
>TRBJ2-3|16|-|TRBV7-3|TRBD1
CASSLKRGQDTDTQYF
TGTGCCAGCAGCCTCAAAAGGGGACAGGACACAGATACGCAGTATTTT
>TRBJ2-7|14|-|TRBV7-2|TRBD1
CASSTRQGSNEQYF
TGTGCCAGCAGCACCCGACAGGGTTCCAACGAGCAGTACTTC
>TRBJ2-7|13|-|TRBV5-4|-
CASRDRSSYEQYF
TGTGCCAGCAGAGACAGGAGCTCCTACGAGCAGTACTTC
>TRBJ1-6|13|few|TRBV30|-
CASMGQGHAPLHF
TGTGCCTCCATGGGGCAGGGACACGCACCCCTCCACTTT
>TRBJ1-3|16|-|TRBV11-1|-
CASSWPWTASGNTIYF
TGTGCCAGCAGCTGGCCGTGGACTGCCTCTGGAAACACCATATATTTT
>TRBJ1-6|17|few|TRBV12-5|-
CASGRSQGSLLNSPLHF
TGTGCTAGTGGTCGTTCTCAGGGTTCCCTCCTTAATTCACCCCTCCACTTT
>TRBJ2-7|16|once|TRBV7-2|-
CASSSPPGHASYEQYF
TGTGCCAGCAGCTCACCCCCAGGACATGCCTCCTACGAGCAGTACTTC
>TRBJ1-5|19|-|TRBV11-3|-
CASSLTWWRSYYSNQPQHF
TGTGCCAGCAGCCTCACTTGGTGGCGATCCTACTATAGCAATCAGCCCCAGCATTTT
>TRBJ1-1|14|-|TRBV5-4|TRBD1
CASGQGEVSTEAFF
TGTGCCAGCGGACAGGGGGAGGTTAGCACTGAAGCTTTCTTT
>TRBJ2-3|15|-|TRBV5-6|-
CASSDAGRGSDTQYF
TGTGCCAGCAGCGACGCGGGCCGAGGGTCAGATACGCAGTATTTT
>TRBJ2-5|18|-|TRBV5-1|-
CASSLEVSSRVEGETQYF
TGCGCCAGCAGCTTGGAAGTTTCCTCCAGGGTGGAAGGGGAGACCCAGTACTTC
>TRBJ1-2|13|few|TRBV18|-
CASSPDSNYGYTF
TGTGCCAGCTCACCGGACTCGAACTATGGCTACACCTTC
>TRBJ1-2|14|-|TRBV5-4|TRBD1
CASSLPDRDFGYTF
TGTGCCAGCAGCTTACCGGACAGGGACTTTGGCTACACCTTC
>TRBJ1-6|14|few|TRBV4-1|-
CASSQVRGNSPLHF
TGTGCCAGCAGCCAGGTCAGGGGAAATTCACCCCTCCACTTT
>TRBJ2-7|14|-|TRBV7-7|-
CASSPSGVSYEQYF
TGTGCTAGCAGCCCATCGGGGGTCTCCTACGAGCAGTACTTC
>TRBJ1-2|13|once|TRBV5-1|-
CASSSGQDYGYTF
TGCGCCAGCAGCTCTGGTCAGGACTATGGCTACACCTTC
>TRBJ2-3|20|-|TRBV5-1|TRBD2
CASSLAPTLLGGGSTDTQYF
TGCGCCAGCAGCTTGGCACCCACGCTTCTCGGCGGGGGAAGCACAGATACGCAGTATTTT
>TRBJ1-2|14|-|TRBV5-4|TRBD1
CASSLGQGAYGYTF
TGTGCCAGCAGCTTGGGGCAGGGGGCTTATGGCTACACCTTC
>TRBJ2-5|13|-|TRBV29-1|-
CSVAGAVQETQYF
TGCAGCGTTGCTGGAGCCGTTCAAGAGACCCAGTACTTC
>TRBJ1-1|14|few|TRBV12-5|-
CASGSAGVNTEAFF
TGTGCTAGTGGTTCTGCAGGGGTGAACACTGAAGCTTTCTTT
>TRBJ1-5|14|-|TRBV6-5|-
CASSRDTITQPQHF
TGTGCCAGCAGCCGGGACACCATCACCCAGCCCCAGCATTTT
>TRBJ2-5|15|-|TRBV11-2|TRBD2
CASSPSGGVGETQYF
TGTGCCAGCAGTCCTAGCGGGGGGGTCGGAGAGACCCAGTACTTC
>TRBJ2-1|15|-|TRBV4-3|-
CASSQEIQSYNEQFF
TGCGCCAGCAGCCAAGAAATCCAGTCCTACAATGAGCAGTTCTTC
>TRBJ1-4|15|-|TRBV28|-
CASSFNRGTNEKLFF
TGTGCCAGCAGTTTTAATAGGGGGACTAATGAAAAACTGTTTTTT
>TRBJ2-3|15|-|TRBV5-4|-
CASSPSGARRDTQYF
TGTGCCAGCAGCCCATCTGGCGCTAGAAGGGATACGCAGTATTTT
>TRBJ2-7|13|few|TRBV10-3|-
CAISKAGIHEQYF
TGTGCCATCAGCAAAGCAGGGATCCACGAGCAGTACTTC
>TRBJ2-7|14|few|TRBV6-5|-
CASQKQGAVYEQYF
TGTGCCAGCCAGAAACAGGGAGCGGTCTACGAGCAGTACTTC
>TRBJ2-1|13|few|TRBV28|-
CASKYPSYNEQFF
TGTGCCAGCAAATATCCCTCCTACAATGAGCAGTTCTTC
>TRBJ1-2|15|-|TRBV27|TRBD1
CASSSRTGLNYGYTF
TGTGCCAGCAGTTCAAGGACAGGTCTAAACTATGGCTACACCTTC
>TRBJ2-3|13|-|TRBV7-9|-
CASSRIGGDTQYF
TGTGCCAGCAGTCGGATAGGGGGAGATACGCAGTATTTT
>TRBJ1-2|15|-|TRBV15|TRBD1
CATSRDEGRGYGYTF
TGTGCCACCAGCAGAGATGAAGGCAGGGGGTATGGCTACACCTTC
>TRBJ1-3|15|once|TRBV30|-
CAWSAGHQGGNTIYF
TGTGCCTGGAGCGCCGGACACCAGGGGGGAAACACCATATATTTT
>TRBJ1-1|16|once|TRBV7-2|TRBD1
CASSPRDRGKNTEAFF
TGTGCCAGCAGCCCCCGGGACAGGGGGAAGAACACTGAAGCTTTCTTT
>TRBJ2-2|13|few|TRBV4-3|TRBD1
CASSPQGAGELFF
TGCGCCAGCAGCCCGCAGGGGGCCGGGGAGCTGTTTTTT
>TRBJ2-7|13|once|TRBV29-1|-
CSATVFSSYEQYF
TGCAGCGCGACAGTCTTCAGCTCCTACGAGCAGTACTTC
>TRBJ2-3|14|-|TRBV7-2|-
CASSFAPGSDTQYF
TGTGCCAGCAGCTTCGCGCCGGGATCAGATACGCAGTATTTT
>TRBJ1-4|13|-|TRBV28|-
CARAYRTNEKLFF
TGTGCCAGAGCTTACCGGACTAATGAAAAACTGTTTTTT
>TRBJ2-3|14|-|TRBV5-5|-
CASSLVTSTDTQYF
TGTGCCAGCAGCTTGGTAACTAGCACAGATACGCAGTATTTT
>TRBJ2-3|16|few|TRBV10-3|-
CAISESRARGTDTQYF
TGTGCCATCAGTGAGTCTCGCGCTCGCGGCACAGATACGCAGTATTTT
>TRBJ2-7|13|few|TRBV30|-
CAWTTGGGGEQYF
TGTGCCTGGACGACAGGCGGGGGAGGCGAGCAGTACTTC
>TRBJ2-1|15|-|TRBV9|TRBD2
CASSVGIAGDNEQFF
TGTGCCAGCAGCGTAGGAATAGCGGGGGACAATGAGCAGTTCTTC
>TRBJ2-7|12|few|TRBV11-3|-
CASRSGSNEQYF
TGTGCCAGCAGGTCAGGCAGCAACGAGCAGTACTTC
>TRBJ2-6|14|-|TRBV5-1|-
CASTGGDGANVLTF
TGCGCCAGCACCGGGGGAGACGGGGCCAACGTCCTGACTTTC
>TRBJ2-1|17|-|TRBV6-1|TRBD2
CASSGGGLAGIYNEQFF
TGTGCCAGCAGTGGGGGAGGACTAGCGGGTATCTACAATGAGCAGTTCTTC
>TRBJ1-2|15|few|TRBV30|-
CAWSVASTGRYGYTF
TGTGCCTGGAGTGTAGCATCTACAGGGCGCTATGGCTACACCTTC
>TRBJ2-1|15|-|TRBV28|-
CASSVLDSSYNEQFF
TGTGCCAGCAGCGTGCTTGATAGCTCCTACAATGAGCAGTTCTTC
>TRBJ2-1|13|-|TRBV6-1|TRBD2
CASSRTSPPKQFF
TGTGCCAGCAGTCGGACTAGTCCCCCCAAGCAGTTCTTC
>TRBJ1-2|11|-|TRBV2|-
CASTVTYGYTF
TGTGCCAGCACAGTAACGTATGGCTACACCTTC
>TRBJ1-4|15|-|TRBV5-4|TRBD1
CASSSGTGNNEKLFF
TGTGCCAGCAGCTCCGGGACAGGGAATAATGAAAAACTGTTTTTT
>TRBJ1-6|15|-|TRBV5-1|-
CASSLVPGLNSPLHF
TGCGCCAGCAGCTTGGTGCCAGGGCTTAATTCACCCCTCCACTTT